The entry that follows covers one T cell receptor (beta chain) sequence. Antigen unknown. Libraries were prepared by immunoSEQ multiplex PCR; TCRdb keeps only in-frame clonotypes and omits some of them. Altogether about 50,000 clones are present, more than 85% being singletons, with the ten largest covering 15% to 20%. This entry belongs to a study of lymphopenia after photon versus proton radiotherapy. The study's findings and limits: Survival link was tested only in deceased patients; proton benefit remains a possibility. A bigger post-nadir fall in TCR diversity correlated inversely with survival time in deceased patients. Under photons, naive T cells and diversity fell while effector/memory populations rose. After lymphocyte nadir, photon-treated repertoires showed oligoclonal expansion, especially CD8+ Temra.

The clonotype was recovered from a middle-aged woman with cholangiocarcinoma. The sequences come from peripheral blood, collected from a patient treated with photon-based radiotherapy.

The CDR3 DNA is TGTGCCAGCAGCCTGGACACGAGAGAGACTTTCTTT. It translates to CASSLDTRETFF. This chain connects TRBV7-2 to TRBJ1-1; possibly TRBD1 for D (5 bases). Germline V gene data show CDR1 as SGHTA and CDR2 as FQGNSA. This CDR3 is built from 12 residues. The V end lost 5 bases, the J end lost 12 bases, and 16 bases lay between the germline ends. Using reference TRBV7-2 and TRBJ1-1 for the parts outside the CDR3, the full variable domain is GAGVSQSPSNKVTEKGKDVELRCDPISGHTALYWYRQSLGQGLEFLIYFQGNSAPDKSGLPSDRFSAERTGGSVSTLTIQRTQQEDSAVYLCASSLDTRETFFGQGTRLTVV.